A selection of T cell receptor beta chains follows, all from one sample in a study of low-dose radiotherapy and immunotherapy resistance in tumors. TCRdb reanalysed the reads using MiXCR and keeps one entry per CDR3 protein. Here the sample spans about 50,000 distinct CDR3 sequences, about an eighth being singletons. This specimen consisted of PBMCs, obtained before treatment. The receptors stem from a female donor with ovarian cancer. Both conserved end residues are trimmed from each CDR3. The D gene is left open where the match is weak.

J	D	V	CDR3
TRBJ2-1	TRBD1	TRBV2	ASEKQGGLGNEQF
TRBJ2-7	TRBD1	TRBV29-1	SGQGEGGYEQY
TRBJ2-5	.	TRBV6-1	ASSEWRETQY
TRBJ1-1	.	TRBV12-3/TRBV12-4	ASSFTMMNTEAF
TRBJ2-3	TRBD1	TRBV13	ASSFRLTGQSDTQY
TRBJ1-6	TRBD1	TRBV5-4	ASSTGTGGYNSPLH
TRBJ2-7	TRBD2	TRBV3-1	ASSIGGAESYEQY
TRBJ1-6	TRBD1	TRBV7-9	ASSRGTGEFSPLH
TRBJ2-7	TRBD1	TRBV4-3	ASSRQDRGVHEQY
TRBJ1-1	.	TRBV20-1	SAIRDGNTEAF
TRBJ2-1	.	TRBV20-1	SAYGRIYNEQF
TRBJ2-7	.	TRBV5-4	ASSPDSLSYYEQY